This T cell receptor beta chain was documented in a study of cytomegalovirus exposure and HLA in healthy donors. Study results and caveats: Later analysis placed DRB1 highest and HLA-C lowest in TCR association rates, which differed by HLA locus. Cytomegalovirus-associated status was assigned to about 170 TCR beta chains. Common viral pathogens seemed, in a later analysis, to connect with several of the most significant clusters.

V lost 0 bases, J lost 6 bases, and 11 bases lay in between. The CDR3 runs 14 residues. Germline V gene sequence: CDR1 MNHEY, CDR2 SVGAGI. For this clone: Its antigen is still unknown.

A multiplex PCR was run with 60 Vbeta primers and 13 Jbeta primers. Assay: immunoSEQ multiplex PCR; the TCRdb copy retains only in-frame clones and omits some. Here the sample spans around 120,000 clones, around 83% being singletons. The receptor was isolated from a man between 50 and 59 years old in good health and CMV-seronegative. The chain couples TRBV6-5 to TRBJ1-2; a possible D gene is TRBD1 (6 bases). Material: PBMCs. CDR3 sequence (DNA): TGTGCCAGCAGTTACTCGACGGCAGGGGATGGCTACACCTTC. This encodes CASSYSTAGDGYTF.